Below, 20 T cell receptor beta chains from the same sample are listed, as sequenced in a study of T cells in Graves' hyperthyroidism and ophthalmopathy. Using RNA transcripts as the source, TCR beta CDR3 regions were amplified. HTBI primers drove first-round RT-PCR of the TCR CDR3. Via MiXCR, TCRdb re-called the multiplex PCR reads, giving one row per CDR3 protein. The table has 700,000 or so distinct CDR3 sequences, about 17% seen once. Sequencing used blood. These receptors came from a young man with Graves' hyperthyroidism.

This clonotype has at least ten counts. The CDR3 DNA reads TGTGCCTGGAAGGAGCGGGAGGGAAGTTCCTACAATGAGCAGTTCTTC. Amino acid sequence: CAWKEREGSSYNEQFF. The J gene is TRBJ2-1, the V gene TRBV30; TRBD2 matches 10 bases. Unmatched junction bases numbered 7, after V lost 4 bases and J lost 1 base. Germline CDR1 is GTSNPN and CDR2 is SVGIG (reference sequence). This CDR3 region has 16 residues. The full variable domain, its missing parts supplied by reference TRBV30 and TRBJ2-1, is SQTIHQWPATLVQPVGSPLSLECTVEGTSNPNLYWYRQAAGRGLQLLFYSVGIGQISSEVPQNLSASRPQDRQFILSSKKLLLSDSGFYLCAWKEREGSSYNEQFFGPGTRLTVL.

The V call is TRBV20-1, the J call TRBJ2-1, with 9 bases aligning to TRBD2. The CDR3 covers 17 residues. Trimming cost V 1 base and J 9 bases; bases outside gene matches: 16. The germline gives CDR1 DFQATT, CDR2 SNEGSKA (reference sequence). The CDR3 loop reads CSARAPGAGGPRFEQFF. CDR3 bases: TGCAGTGCTAGAGCCCCAGGGGCGGGAGGGCCGAGGTTTGAGCAGTTCTTC.

This clonotype was picked up a small number of times. The rearrangement uses TRBV9 and TRBJ1-2, with D possibly matching TRBD1 (5 bases). CDR1 SGDLS and CDR2 YYNGEE come from the germline V gene. V was trimmed by 0 bases and J by 4 bases, leaving 10 bases between them. The CDR3 sequence is 14 residues long. This CDR3 is CASSVAGTFYGYTF. CDR3 DNA sequence: TGTGCCAGCAGCGTAGCGGGGACCTTCTATGGCTACACCTTC.

This chain links TRBV20-1 with TRBJ1-1, with D perhaps TRBD1 (5 bases). The length of the CDR3 is 14 residues. Germline assignment: CDR1 DFQATT and CDR2 SNEGSKA (reference sequence). Trimming pared 0 bases from V and 5 bases from J, leaving 13 bases between. The CDR3 sequence is CSARDGARATEAFF. For the CDR3, the DNA is TGCAGTGCTAGAGATGGGGCCCGGGCAACTGAAGCTTTCTTT.

This clonotype came up a few times. The chain uses TRBV20-1 and TRBJ1-1; unclear D gene. Germline CDR1 is DFQATT and CDR2 is SNEGSKA (reference sequence). This CDR3 contains 15 residues. V was trimmed by 0 bases and J by 5 bases, leaving 16 bases between them. The chain's CDR3 is CSARDAPAGRTEAFF. The CDR3 bases are TGCAGTGCTAGAGATGCCCCGGCAGGCCGGACTGAAGCTTTCTTT.

The chain couples TRBV18 to TRBJ1-1, with 12 bases aligning to TRBD1. The length of the CDR3 is 15 residues. The trim removed 5 bases at V and 1 base at J, leaving 2 bases unmatched. From germline, CDR1 is KGHSH and CDR2 LQKENI. The CDR3 nucleotides read TGTGCCAGCTCAGGGACAGGGGGCACGAACACTGAAGCTTTCTTT. This codes for CASSGTGGTNTEAFF.

V is TRBV4-2 and J is TRBJ2-4; TRBD1 is a possible D gene (6 bases). Trimming stripped 0 bases from V and 3 bases from J, with 12 bases between. The CDR3 runs to 16 residues. Germline values: CDR1 LGHNA, CDR2 YNFKEQ. The CDR3 coding sequence is TGTGCCAGCAGCCAAGACCGGTCCAGGGGCAAAAACATTCAGTACTTC. This gives the protein CASSQDRSRGKNIQYF.

V usage is TRBV7-2 and J usage is TRBJ2-7; D gene unclear. Germline V lookup: CDR1 SGHTA, CDR2 FQGNSA. Trimming pared 5 bases from V and 2 bases from J, leaving 10 bases between. This CDR3 is built from 13 residues. CDR3 in amino acids: CASSPQVTYEQYF. The DNA for the CDR3 is TGTGCCAGCAGCCCGCAGGTTACCTACGAGCAGTACTTC.

There are many counts of this clonotype. In DNA form, the CDR3 reads TGTGCCAGCAGTGACAGGGCCAGGGGGGGTGAGCAGTTCTTC. This gives the protein CASSDRARGGEQFF. The genes are TRBV2 and TRBJ2-1; possibly TRBD1 or TRBD2 for D (7 bases each). Trimming removed 3 bases at V and 9 bases at J, with 15 bases between. This CDR3 is 14 amino acids long. Germline-derived CDR1 and CDR2 are SNHLY and FYNNEI.

About this clonotype: One end of the junction does not line up with germline, which may come from a read error. The gene calls are TRBV9 and TRBJ2-2; the match to TRBD1 covers 8 bases. Germline-derived CDR1 and CDR2 are SGDLS and YYNGEE. The CDR3 consists of 17 residues. CDR3 sequence reads: CASSSGPRTGITGELFF. In nucleotides, the CDR3 is TGCGCCAGCAGCTCGGGCCCCCGGACAGGGATTACCGGGGAGCTGTTTTTT.

This clonotype came up a few times. This rearrangement joins TRBV10-3 to TRBJ1-2; maybe TRBD1 (6 bases). CDR3 length equals 15 residues. The germline CDR1 and CDR2 sequences are ENHRY and SYGVKD. V was shortened by 4 bases and J by 7 bases, with 19 bases between the two germline ends. The CDR3, as DNA: TGTGCCATCAGTGCGGGGTCCTTACAGGGCTCTGGCTACACCTTC. Translated: CAISAGSLQGSGYTF.

This clonotype was observed many times. V and J are TRBV3-1 and TRBJ2-7; possibly TRBD1 for D (5 bases). V was cut by 3 bases and J by 2 bases, with 8 bases left in between. The CDR3 contains 13 residues. Germline V gene lookup returns CDR1 LGHDT and CDR2 YNNKEL (reference sequence). The CDR3 is CASSHIQAYEQYF. As DNA, the CDR3 is TGTGCCAGCAGCCATATACAGGCCTACGAGCAGTACTTC.

V and J are TRBV9 and TRBJ2-3, with 7 bases that match TRBD2. In germline, CDR1 is SGDLS, CDR2 YYNGEE. This CDR3 comprises 16 residues. V lost 1 base to trimming and J lost 1 base; unmatched junction nucleotides: 6. This CDR3 is CASSVYGGSGTDTQYF. The CDR3 DNA reads as TGTGCCAGCAGCGTATACGGCGGGAGTGGCACAGATACGCAGTATTTT.

This clonotype occurred a few times. J is TRBJ1-1 and V is TRBV3-1; 7 nucleotides align to TRBD1. Germline V CDR1 and CDR2: LGHDT, YNNKEL (reference sequence). The CDR3 consists of 14 residues. After removal of 1 base from V and 12 bases from J, the junction contained 11 bases not matched to a gene. The CDR3 reads CASSQASDRDGTFF. As DNA, the CDR3 is TGTGCCAGCAGCCAAGCCTCTGACAGGGACGGAACTTTCTTT. Based on the CDR3 plus reference TRBV3-1 and TRBJ1-1, the full variable domain is DTAVSQTPKYLVTQMGNDKSIKCEQNLGHDTMYWYKQDSKKFLKIMFSYNNKELIINETVPNRFSPKSPDKAHLNLHINSLELGDSAVYFCASSQASDRDGTFFGQGTRLTVV.

This clonotype was found many times. In nucleotides, the CDR3 is TGTGCCACCAGTCAAACAGGGAGCTACGAGCAGTACTTC. Translated, it gives CATSQTGSYEQYF. The rearrangement joins TRBV24-1 to TRBJ2-7; possibly TRBD1 for D (6 bases). Trimming shortened V by 6 bases and J by 3 bases, and 11 bases separated the two germline ends. The CDR3 has 13 residues. CDR1 and CDR2 from the germline V gene are KGHDR and SFDVKD.

This clonotype showed up just once. Possible read error: a much larger clone is one base away. The rearrangement links TRBV27 to TRBJ1-2; possible D gene TRBD1, 6 bases. The germline gives CDR1 MNHEY, CDR2 SMNVEV (reference sequence). V was trimmed by 6 bases and J by 4 bases, leaving 18 bases between them. The CDR3 covers 15 residues. The CDR3: CASRLTTGIRYGYTF. CDR3 nucleotide sequence: TGTGCCAGCAGACTAACAACAGGGATCCGCTATGGCTACACCTTC.

This chain uses TRBV24-1 with TRBJ2-3, with 9 bases lining up with TRBD2. The germline CDR1 and CDR2 sequences are KGHDR and SFDVKD. CDR3 size: 17 residues. V lost 3 bases, J lost 2 bases, and 8 bases stayed unmatched. The CDR3 loop reads CATSDPKREATTDTQYF. The DNA for the CDR3 is TGTGCCACCAGTGATCCTAAGCGGGAGGCGACCACAGATACGCAGTATTTT.

The V and J genes are TRBV6-2 or TRBV6-3 and TRBJ2-5; D is perhaps TRBD1 or TRBD2 (5 bases each). CDR1 MNHEY and CDR2 SVGEGT come from the germline V gene. CDR3 length equals 13 residues. Trimming shortened V by 7 bases and J by 6 bases, and 15 bases separated the two germline ends. The CDR3 coding sequence is TGTGCCAGCAACCTGATGGGGACCAAGACCCAGTACTTC. Protein product: CASNLMGTKTQYF.

This clonotype came up many times. This sequence joins TRBV18 and TRBJ2-7; D might be TRBD2 (6 bases). Trimming left V 3 bases short and J 3 bases short, with 18 bases between. The germline CDR1 and CDR2 sequences are KGHSH and LQKENI. The CDR3 covers 16 residues. This CDR3 reads CASSPGSLATNYEQYF. The CDR3 DNA is TGTGCCAGCTCACCCGGGAGCCTAGCGACCAACTACGAGCAGTACTTC.

This clonotype was found many times. V usage is TRBV7-2 and J usage is TRBJ2-7, with 9 nucleotides matching TRBD2. The CDR3 loop spans 16 amino acids. Germline V gene data show CDR1 as SGHTA and CDR2 as FQGNSA. Trimming took 1 base from V and 1 from J; bases not matched to a gene: 5. The CDR3 region is CASSLGVAGVSYEQYF. The CDR3 region has the DNA TGTGCCAGCAGCTTAGGGGTAGCGGGAGTTTCCTACGAGCAGTACTTC. Supplemented by reference TRBV7-2 and TRBJ2-7, the full variable domain reads GAGVSQSPSNKVTEKGKDVELRCDPISGHTALYWYRQSLGQGLEFLIYFQGNSAPDKSGLPSDRFSAERTGGSVSTLTIQRTQQEDSAVYLCASSLGVAGVSYEQYFGPGTRLTVT.